The 13 T cell receptor beta chains below all came from one sample that was sequenced in a study of blood T cell repertoires in COVID-19 (dated by TCRdb to between 2020 and 2021). Library method: the immunoSEQ multiplex PCR assay. The table was pulled from immuneACCESS by TCRdb, which kept in-frame rearrangements only. Such tables lose some clones; where checked, under half of the loss comes from unresolved V genes, and the rest has no known cause. The sample table lists about 150,000 clones, about nine tenths of them with a count of one. The ten largest clones add up to 3.5% to 5% of the sample. Material for sequencing was peripheral blood. The receptors originated from a woman aged 55-75 years with active or convalescent COVID-19.

CDR3 sequence reads: CASSWDSYNSPLHF. The CDR3 DNA reads as TGTGCCAGCAGTTGGGACAGCTATAATTCACCCCTCCACTTT. The V gene is TRBV6-6, the J gene TRBJ1-6; 7 bases match TRBD1. CDR1 MNHNY and CDR2 SVGAGI come from the germline V gene (reference sequence). V shed 4 bases and J 3 bases; nucleotides not matched to a gene: 0. The CDR3 is 14 residues long.

About this clone: The DNA is left out, because the CDR3 cannot be placed on it with certainty; the CDR3 is given as TCRdb lists it. The rearrangement uses TRBV6-1 and TRBJ1-2. Germline loops: CDR1 MNHNS, CDR2 SASEGT. The CDR3 length is 21 residues, termini included. CDR3 residues: CASSESPTGGLHLRFGEGNSF.

This chain uses TRBV3-1 (or the pseudogene TRBV3-2) with TRBJ1-2, with D perhaps TRBD1 (5 bases). CDR3 length equals 14 residues. V lost 5 bases and J lost 8, with 18 bases in between. The V gene's germline CDR1 is LGHDT and CDR2 YNNKEL (reference sequence). The CDR3 coding sequence is TGTGCCAGCAGCTCTACAACCGGGGGAGTGGGCTACACCTTC. The encoded protein is CASSSTTGGVGYTF.

The V and J genes are TRBV6-5 and TRBJ1-2, with 7 bases that match TRBD1. There are 14 residues in the CDR3. Germline V CDR1 and CDR2: MNHEY, SVGAGI. V lost 8 bases, J lost 3 bases, and 9 bases stayed unmatched. The CDR3 loop reads CASGLEGADYGYTF. Here the CDR3 DNA reads TGTGCCAGCGGACTGGAGGGGGCCGACTATGGCTACACCTTC.

The rearrangement links TRBV6-1 to TRBJ1-3; weak D call: TRBD1 (5 bases). This CDR3 comprises 14 residues. Germline V gene lookup returns CDR1 MNHNS and CDR2 SASEGT. V was pared by 3 bases and J by 2 bases, with 8 bases between. CDR3 amino acids: CASSDGGPGNTIYF. The DNA of the CDR3 is TGTGCCAGCAGTGACGGGGGACCTGGAAACACCATATATTTT.

The CDR3 loop is CASSQPGGTGANVLTF. In DNA, the CDR3 is TGCGCCAGCAGTCAGCCGGGGGGCACTGGGGCCAACGTCCTGACTTTC. This chain links TRBV23-1 with TRBJ2-6; maybe TRBD2 (7 bases). TRBV23-1 is an open reading frame whose function is uncertain. The CDR3 covers 16 residues. Trimming stripped 3 bases from V and 2 bases from J, with 11 bases between.

J is TRBJ1-5 and V is TRBV7-2; the match to TRBD1 covers 7 bases. J gave up 5 bases and V 4 bases, and 8 bases lay outside the gene matches. The germline V gene encodes CDR1 SGHTA and CDR2 FQGNSA. CDR3 length: 15 residues. The CDR3 spells CASSSRTGDHQPQHF. As DNA, the CDR3 is TGTGCCAGCAGCTCACGGACAGGCGATCATCAGCCCCAGCATTTT.

The CDR3, as DNA: TGTGCCAGCAGTTTTGGCAGAAACACTGAAGCTTTCTTT. It encodes CASSFGRNTEAFF. J is TRBJ1-1 and V is TRBV12-3 or TRBV12-4, with D uncertain. Trimming pared 3 bases from V and 2 bases from J, leaving 7 bases between. This CDR3 contains 13 residues.

The chain couples TRBV3-1 (or the pseudogene TRBV3-2) to TRBJ2-2; a weak D match, TRBD1 (6 bases). CDR1 is LGHDT and CDR2 is YNNKEL in the germline V gene (reference sequence). This CDR3 region has 15 residues. V lost 4 bases, J lost 6 bases, and 15 bases lay in between. The chain's CDR3 is CASSPRTAGSGELFF. CDR3 DNA: TGTGCCAGCAGCCCCCGGACAGCAGGGTCCGGGGAGCTGTTTTTT.

V usage is TRBV27 and J usage is TRBJ1-1; 7 bases map to TRBD1. The CDR3 contains 15 residues. J gave up 7 bases and V 5 bases, and 13 bases lay outside the gene matches. Germline V gives CDR1 MNHEY, CDR2 SMNVEV (reference sequence). CDR3 nucleotide sequence: TGTGCCAGCAGTCCTCGACAGGGAGAAATTTTTGAAGCTTTCTTT. Its protein product is CASSPRQGEIFEAFF.

This chain links TRBV5-8 with TRBJ2-7; 7 nucleotides line up with TRBD1. This CDR3 is built from 14 residues. With 3 bases clipped from V and 3 bases from J, the junction kept 6 bases outside the gene matches. Germline V CDR1 and CDR2: SGHTS, YDEGEE. CDR3 loop: CASSYRGQNYEQYF. CDR3 sequence (DNA): TGTGCCAGCAGCTACCGGGGACAGAACTACGAGCAGTACTTC.

CDR3 region: CASSLLQSTDTQYF. The CDR3 DNA is TGCGCCAGCAGCTTGTTACAGTCGACAGATACGCAGTATTTT. The gene calls are TRBV5-1 and TRBJ2-3; D is uncertain. V was clipped by 1 base and J by 3 bases, with 9 bases between them. CDR1 is SGHRS, CDR2 YFSETQ, per germline. CDR3 size: 14 residues.

The chain joins TRBV6-2 or TRBV6-3 to TRBJ2-3; the match to TRBD2 covers 12 bases. In germline, CDR1 is MNHEY, CDR2 SVGEGT. The CDR3 has 20 residues. The J segment lost 0 bases and the V segment lost 2 bases, leaving 12 bases of the junction unmatched. CDR3 DNA: TGTGCCAGCAGTTACCCTACTCTAGCGGGGGGGCCGTTGAGCACAGATACGCAGTATTTT. It is translated as CASSYPTLAGGPLSTDTQYF.